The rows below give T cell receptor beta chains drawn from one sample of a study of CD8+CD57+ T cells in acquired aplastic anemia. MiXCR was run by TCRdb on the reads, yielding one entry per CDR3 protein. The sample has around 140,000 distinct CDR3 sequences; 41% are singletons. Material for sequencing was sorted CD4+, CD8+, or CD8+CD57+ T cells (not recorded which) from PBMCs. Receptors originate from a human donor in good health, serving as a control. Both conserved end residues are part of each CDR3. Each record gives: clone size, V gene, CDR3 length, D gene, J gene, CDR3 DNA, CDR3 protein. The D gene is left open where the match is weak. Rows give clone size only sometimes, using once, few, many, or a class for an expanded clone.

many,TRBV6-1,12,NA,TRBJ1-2,TGTGCCAGCAGTCCAGGGGTGGGTGGCTACACCTTC,CASSPGVGGYTF
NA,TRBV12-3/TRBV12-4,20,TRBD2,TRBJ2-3,TGTGCCAGCAGTCCCACCATCCCCCACCTAGCGGGAGGTTCCACAGATACGCAGTATTTT,CASSPTIPHLAGGSTDTQYF
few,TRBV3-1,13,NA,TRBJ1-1,TGTGCCAGCAGCCAGGGACCGAACACTGAAGCTTTCTTT,CASSQGPNTEAFF
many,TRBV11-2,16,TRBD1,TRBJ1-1,TGTGCCAGCAGCTTCCTCAGGGGACAGGGTACCACTGAAGCTTTCTTT,CASSFLRGQGTTEAFF
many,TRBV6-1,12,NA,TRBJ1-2,TGTGCCAGCACGCCGCGGACAGCTGGCTACACCTTC,CASTPRTAGYTF
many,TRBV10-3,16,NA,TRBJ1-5,TGTGCCATCAGTTTGGGGGAAAAGGGCAGCAATCAGCCCCAGCATTTT,CAISLGEKGSNQPQHF
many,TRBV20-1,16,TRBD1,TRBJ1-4,TGCAGTGCTCGCAAAGAGGTGTCAGGGGGGCGGGTAAAACTGTTTTTT,CSARKEVSGGRVKLFF
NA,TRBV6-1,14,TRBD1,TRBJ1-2,TGTACCAGCACCATGAAACAGGGGAGGAATGGCTACACCTTC,CTSTMKQGRNGYTF
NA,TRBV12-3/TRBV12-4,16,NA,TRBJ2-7,TGTGCCAGCAGTTTAGATGAGGGAGTCCCCTCGAGGGAGCAGTACTTC,CASSLDEGVPSREQYF
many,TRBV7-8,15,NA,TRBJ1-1,TGTGCCAGCAGCTTAGCGCGAGTGATGAACACTGAAGCTTTCTTT,CASSLARVMNTEAFF
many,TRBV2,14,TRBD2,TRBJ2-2,TGTGCCAGCAAGCGGGAGTCGGGCACCGGGGAGCTGTTTTTT,CASKRESGTGELFF
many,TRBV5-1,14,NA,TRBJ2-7,TGCGCCAGCAGCTCCCGGGACGGGCACTACGAGCAGTACTTC,CASSSRDGHYEQYF
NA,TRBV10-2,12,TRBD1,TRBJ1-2,TGCGCCAGCACCCAGGACAGGTCTGGCTACACCTTC,CASTQDRSGYTF
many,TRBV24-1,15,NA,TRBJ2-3,TGTGCCACCAGTGCCAGGGCATCAAGCACAGATACGCAGTATTTT,CATSARASSTDTQYF
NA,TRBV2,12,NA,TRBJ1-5,TGTGCCAGCAGTGAAATAGGTCAGCCCCAGCATTTT,CASSEIGQPQHF
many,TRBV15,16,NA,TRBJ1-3,TGTGCCACCAGCAGAGATCTCACCAGGGCTGGAAACACCATATATTTT,CATSRDLTRAGNTIYF
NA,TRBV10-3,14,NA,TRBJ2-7,TGTGCCATCAGTGAGCCCGTGGGGGAAGACGAGCAGTACTTC,CAISEPVGEDEQYF
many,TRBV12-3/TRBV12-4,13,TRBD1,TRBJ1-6,TGTGCCAGCAGAGGGACAGGGAATTCACCCCTCCACTTT,CASRGTGNSPLHF
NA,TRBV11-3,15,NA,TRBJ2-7,TGTGCCAGCAGCCGGGGATCCGGCGCTTCCTACGAGCAGTACTTC,CASSRGSGASYEQYF
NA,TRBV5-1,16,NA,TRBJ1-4,TGCGCCAGCCGAATTACCCCCTCGCAGGCTAATGAAAAACTGTTTTTT,CASRITPSQANEKLFF
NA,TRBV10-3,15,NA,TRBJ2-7,TGTGCCATCAGTGATCTCTCAGGTGCCGCCTACGAGCAGTACTTC,CAISDLSGAAYEQYF
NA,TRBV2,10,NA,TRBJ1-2,TGTGCCAGCAGTGGAGGCGGCTACACCTTC,CASSGGGYTF
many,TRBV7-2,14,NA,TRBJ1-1,TGTGCCAGCAGCTTCAGTGGGGGGAACACTGAAGCTTTCTTT,CASSFSGGNTEAFF
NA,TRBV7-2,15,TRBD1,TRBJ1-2,TGTGCCAGCAGCCCTCCCAGGGGGCGCTCCTATGGCTACACCTTC,CASSPPRGRSYGYTF
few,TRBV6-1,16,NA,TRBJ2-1,TGTGCCAGCAGTGAAGCCTTTGTGGGAGCCTACAATGAGCAGTTCTTC,CASSEAFVGAYNEQFF
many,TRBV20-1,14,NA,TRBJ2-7,TGCAGTGCTAGAGAGACCGGGGGCGTCTACGAGCAGTACTTC,CSARETGGVYEQYF
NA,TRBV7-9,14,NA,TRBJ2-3,TGTGCCAGCAGCCAGCAAAGGAAGGGCGATACGCAGTATTTT,CASSQQRKGDTQYF
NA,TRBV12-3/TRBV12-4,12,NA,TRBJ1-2,TGTGCCAGCAGTTCATCTATCGGGGGCTACACCTTC,CASSSSIGGYTF
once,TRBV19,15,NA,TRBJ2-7,TGTGCCAGTAGTATATCTAGCGCCTCATCGGGGGAGCAGTACTTC,CASSISSASSGEQYF
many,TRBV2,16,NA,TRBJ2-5,TGTGCCAGCAGTGAGCGGCAGGGAGGATTGAAAGAGACCCAGTACTTC,CASSERQGGLKETQYF
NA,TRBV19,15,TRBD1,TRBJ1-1,TGTGCCAGTAGTAGGGGACAGGAGCTGAACACTGAAGCTTTCTTT,CASSRGQELNTEAFF
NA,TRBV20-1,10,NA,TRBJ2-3,TGCAGTGTGGGCGAGTATACGCAGTATTTT,CSVGEYTQYF
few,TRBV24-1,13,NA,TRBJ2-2,TGTGCCACCAGTGATACGAACACCGGGGAGCTGTTTTTT,CATSDTNTGELFF
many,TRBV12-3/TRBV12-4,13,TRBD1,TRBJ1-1,TGTGCCAGCAGGTATTCAGGGGGACCAAAAGCTTTCTTT,CASRYSGGPKAFF
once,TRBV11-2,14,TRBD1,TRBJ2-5,TGTGCCAGCAGCTCCCGGACAGGACAAGAGACCCAGTACTTC,CASSSRTGQETQYF
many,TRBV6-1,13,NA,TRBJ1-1,TGTGCCAGCAGTGAAGTAAGTGGCGGTGAAGCTTTCTTT,CASSEVSGGEAFF
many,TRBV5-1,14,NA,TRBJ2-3,TGCGCCAGCGGGACACAAAAAAACACAGATACGCAGTATTTT,CASGTQKNTDTQYF
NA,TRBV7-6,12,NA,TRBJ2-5,TGTGCCACCAGCAGAGTTGGGGAGACCCGGTACTTC,CATSRVGETRYF
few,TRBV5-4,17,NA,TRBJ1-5,TGTGCCAGCAGCTCGGGACACTACCTGGGGGGCAATCAGCCCCAGCATTTT,CASSSGHYLGGNQPQHF
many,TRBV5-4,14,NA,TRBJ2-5,TGTGCCAGCAGTTCCAGTTTCATCCAAGAGACCCAGTACTTC,CASSSSFIQETQYF
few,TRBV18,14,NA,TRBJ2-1,TGTGCCAGCTCACCAGGGGTGAGGGACAATGAGCAGTTCTTC,CASSPGVRDNEQFF
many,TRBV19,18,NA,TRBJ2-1,TGTGCCAGTAGTATAGGGTCCCCCGGACTGAGTCAGGCCCACGAGCAGTTCTTC,CASSIGSPGLSQAHEQFF
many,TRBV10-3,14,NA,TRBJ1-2,TGTGCCATCAGCCGACAGATTCCTAACTATGGCTACACCTTC,CAISRQIPNYGYTF
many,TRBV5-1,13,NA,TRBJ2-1,TGCGCCAGCAGCTTAAGCTCCTACAATGAGCAGTTCTTC,CASSLSSYNEQFF
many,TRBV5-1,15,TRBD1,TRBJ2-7,TGCGCCAGCAGCCTCGGGACAGGGGGAGACTACGAGCAGTACTTC,CASSLGTGGDYEQYF
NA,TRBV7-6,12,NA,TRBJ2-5,TGTGCCACAGACCCGGGAGTGGAGACCCAGTACTTC,CATDPGVETQYF
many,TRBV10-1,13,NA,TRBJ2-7,TGCGCCAGCAGTGAAACCGTTGCCCACGAGCAGTACTTC,CASSETVAHEQYF
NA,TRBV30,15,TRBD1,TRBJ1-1,TGTGCCTGGAGATTCTTAGGACAGGCGGGCACTGAAGCTTTCTTT,CAWRFLGQAGTEAFF
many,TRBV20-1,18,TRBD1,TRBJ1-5,TGCAGTGCTAGGGCCGTGGGTGGCAGGGGGAAAGTCAATCAGCCCCAGCATTTT,CSARAVGGRGKVNQPQHF